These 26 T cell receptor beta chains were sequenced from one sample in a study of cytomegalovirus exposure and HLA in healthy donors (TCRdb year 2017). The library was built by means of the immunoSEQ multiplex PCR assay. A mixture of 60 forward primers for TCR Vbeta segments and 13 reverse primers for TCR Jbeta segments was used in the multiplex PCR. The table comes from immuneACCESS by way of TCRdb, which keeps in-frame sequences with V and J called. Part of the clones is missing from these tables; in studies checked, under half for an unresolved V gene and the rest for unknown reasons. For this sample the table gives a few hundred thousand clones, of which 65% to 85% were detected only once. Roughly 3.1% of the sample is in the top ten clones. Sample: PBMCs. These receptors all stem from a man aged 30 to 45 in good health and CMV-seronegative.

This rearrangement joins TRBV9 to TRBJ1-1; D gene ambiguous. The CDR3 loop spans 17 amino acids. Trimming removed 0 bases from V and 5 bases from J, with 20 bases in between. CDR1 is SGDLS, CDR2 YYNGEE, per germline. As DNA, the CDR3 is TGTGCCAGCAGCGTAGACCAGTTTTCGGGGTTTAAGACTGAAGCTTTCTTT. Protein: CASSVDQFSGFKTEAFF.

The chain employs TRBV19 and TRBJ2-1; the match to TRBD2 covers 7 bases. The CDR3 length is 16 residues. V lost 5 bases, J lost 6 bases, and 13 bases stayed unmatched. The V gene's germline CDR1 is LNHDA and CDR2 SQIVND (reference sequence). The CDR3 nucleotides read TGTGCCAGTAGTGTCCTCGGGGGGAATGGGATCAATGAGCAGTTCTTC. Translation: CASSVLGGNGINEQFF.

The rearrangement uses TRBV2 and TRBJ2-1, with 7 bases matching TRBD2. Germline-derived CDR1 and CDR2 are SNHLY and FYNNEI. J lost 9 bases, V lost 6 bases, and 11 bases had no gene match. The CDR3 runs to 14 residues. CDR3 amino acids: CASRRGGSYAEQFF. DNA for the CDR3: TGTGCCAGCAGACGCGGGGGTTCCTATGCTGAGCAGTTCTTC. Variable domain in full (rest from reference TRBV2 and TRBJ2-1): EPEVTQTPSHQVTQMGQEVILRCVPISNHLYFYWYRQILGQKVEFLVSFYNNEISEKSEIFDDQFSVERPDGSNFTLKIRSTKLEDSAMYFCASRRGGSYAEQFFGPGTRLTVL.

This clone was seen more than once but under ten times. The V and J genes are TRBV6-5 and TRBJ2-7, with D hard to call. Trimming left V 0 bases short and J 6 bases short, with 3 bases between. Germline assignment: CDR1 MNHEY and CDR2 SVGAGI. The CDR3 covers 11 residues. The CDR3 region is CASSYSSEQYF. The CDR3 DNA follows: TGTGCCAGCAGTTACTCGAGCGAGCAGTACTTC.

The CDR3 protein is CASSSAPGGRETQYF. CDR3 coding DNA: TGTGCCAGCAGTTCTGCCCCAGGGGGGAGGGAGACCCAGTACTTC. The chain is built from TRBV28 and TRBJ2-5; D possibly corresponds to TRBD1 (7 bases). The germline CDR1 and CDR2 sequences are MDHEN and SYDVKM. V gave up 4 bases and J gave up 5 bases, with 17 bases separating them. The CDR3 has 15 residues.

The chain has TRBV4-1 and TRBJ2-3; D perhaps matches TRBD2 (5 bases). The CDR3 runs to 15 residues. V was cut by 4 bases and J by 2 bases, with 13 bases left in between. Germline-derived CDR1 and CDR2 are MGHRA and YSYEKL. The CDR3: CASSLSGLPTDTQYF. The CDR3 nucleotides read TGCGCCAGCAGCCTAAGTGGACTCCCCACAGATACGCAGTATTTT.

The CDR3: CASSPSGGAGETQYF. CDR3 bases: TGTGCCAGCAGCCCCAGCGGGGGGGCGGGAGAGACCCAGTACTTC. The chain is built from TRBV7-3 and TRBJ2-5, with TRBD2 identical over 10 bases. The V and J ends lost 5 bases and 4 bases, in that order; junction bases with no gene match: 7. The germline V gene encodes CDR1 SGHTA and CDR2 FQGTGA. This CDR3 is 15 amino acids long.

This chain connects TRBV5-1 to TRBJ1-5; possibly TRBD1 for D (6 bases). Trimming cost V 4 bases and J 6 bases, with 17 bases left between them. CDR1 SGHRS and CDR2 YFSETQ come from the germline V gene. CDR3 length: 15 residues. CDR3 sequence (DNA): TGCGCCAGCAGCCAAGGTCCAGGGGCCGCTCAGCCCCAGCATTTT. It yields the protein CASSQGPGAAQPQHF. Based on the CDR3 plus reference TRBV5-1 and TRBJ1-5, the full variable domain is KAGVTQTPRYLIKTRGQQVTLSCSPISGHRSVSWYQQTPGQGLQFLFEYFSETQRNKGNFPGRFSGRQFSNSRSEMNVSTLELGDSALYLCASSQGPGAAQPQHFGDGTRLSIL.

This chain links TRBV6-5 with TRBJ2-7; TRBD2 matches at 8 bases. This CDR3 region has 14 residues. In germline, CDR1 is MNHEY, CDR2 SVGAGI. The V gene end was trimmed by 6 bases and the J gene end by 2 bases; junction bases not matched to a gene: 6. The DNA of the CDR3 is TGTGCCAGCAGCCTAGGGACTAGTACCTACGAGCAGTACTTC. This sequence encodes CASSLGTSTYEQYF.

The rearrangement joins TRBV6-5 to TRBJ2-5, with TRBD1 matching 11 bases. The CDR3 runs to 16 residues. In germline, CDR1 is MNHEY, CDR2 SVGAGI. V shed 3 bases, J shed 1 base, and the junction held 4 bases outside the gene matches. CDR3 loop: CASSYLGTGGQETQYF. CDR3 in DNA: TGTGCCAGCAGTTATCTCGGGACAGGGGGCCAAGAGACCCAGTACTTC.

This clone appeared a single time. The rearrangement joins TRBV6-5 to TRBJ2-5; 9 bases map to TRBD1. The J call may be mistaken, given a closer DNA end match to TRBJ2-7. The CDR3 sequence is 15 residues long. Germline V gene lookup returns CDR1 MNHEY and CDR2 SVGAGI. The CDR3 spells CASRRDRVASYEQYF. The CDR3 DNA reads TGTGCCAGCAGACGGGACAGGGTTGCCTCCTACGAGCAGTACTTC.

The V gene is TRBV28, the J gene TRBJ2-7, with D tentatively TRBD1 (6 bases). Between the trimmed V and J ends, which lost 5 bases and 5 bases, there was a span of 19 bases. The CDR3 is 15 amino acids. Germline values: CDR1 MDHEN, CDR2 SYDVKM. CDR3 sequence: CASSPYSLDSHEQYF. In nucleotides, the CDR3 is TGTGCCAGCAGTCCTTACTCTCTGGACAGCCACGAGCAGTACTTC.

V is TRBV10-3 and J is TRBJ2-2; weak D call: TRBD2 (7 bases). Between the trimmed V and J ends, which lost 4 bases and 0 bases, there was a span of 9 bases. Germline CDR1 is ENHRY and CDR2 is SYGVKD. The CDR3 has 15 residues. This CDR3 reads CAISGEGANTGELFF. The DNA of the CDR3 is TGTGCCATCAGTGGGGAGGGGGCGAACACCGGGGAGCTGTTTTTT.

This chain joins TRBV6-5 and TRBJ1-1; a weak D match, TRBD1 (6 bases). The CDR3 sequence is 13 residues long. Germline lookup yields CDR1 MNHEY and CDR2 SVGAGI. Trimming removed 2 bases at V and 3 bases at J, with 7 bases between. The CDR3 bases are TGTGCCAGCAGTTACCCAGGGGACACTGAAGCTTTCTTT. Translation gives CASSYPGDTEAFF.

CDR3 DNA sequence: TGTGCCATCAGCACACCGCGAGGAAGAAACACCATATATTTT. Protein: CAISTPRGRNTIYF. The chain employs TRBV10-3 and TRBJ1-3; D call uncertain. The CDR3 sequence is 14 residues long. V shed 6 bases and J shed 5 bases, with 14 bases lying between them. Germline V gene lookup returns CDR1 ENHRY and CDR2 SYGVKD.

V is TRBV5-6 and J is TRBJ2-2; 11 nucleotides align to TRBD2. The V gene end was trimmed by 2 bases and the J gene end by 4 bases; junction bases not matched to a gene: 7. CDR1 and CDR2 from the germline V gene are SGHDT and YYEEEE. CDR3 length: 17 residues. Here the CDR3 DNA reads TGTGCCAGCAGCTTCCGACTAGCGGGGCGTTCCACCGGGGAGCTGTTTTTT. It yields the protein CASSFRLAGRSTGELFF.

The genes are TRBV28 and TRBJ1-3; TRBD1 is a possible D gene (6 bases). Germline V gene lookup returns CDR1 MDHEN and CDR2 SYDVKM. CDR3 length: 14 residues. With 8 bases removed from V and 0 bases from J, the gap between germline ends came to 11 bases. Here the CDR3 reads CASQGTISGNTIYF. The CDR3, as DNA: TGTGCCAGCCAGGGGACAATCTCTGGAAACACCATATATTTT.

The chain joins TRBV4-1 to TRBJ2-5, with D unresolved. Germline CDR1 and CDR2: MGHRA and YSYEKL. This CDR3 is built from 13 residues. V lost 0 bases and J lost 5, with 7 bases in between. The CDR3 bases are TGCGCCAGCAGCCAAGATCATGCGGAGACCCAGTACTTC. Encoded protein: CASSQDHAETQYF.

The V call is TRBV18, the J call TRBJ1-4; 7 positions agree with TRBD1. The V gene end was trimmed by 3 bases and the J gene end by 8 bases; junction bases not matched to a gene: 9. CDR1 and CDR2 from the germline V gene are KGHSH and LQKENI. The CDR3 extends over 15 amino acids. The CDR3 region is CASSPQQGPDEKLFF. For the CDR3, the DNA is TGTGCCAGCTCACCCCAACAGGGGCCCGACGAAAAACTGTTTTTT.

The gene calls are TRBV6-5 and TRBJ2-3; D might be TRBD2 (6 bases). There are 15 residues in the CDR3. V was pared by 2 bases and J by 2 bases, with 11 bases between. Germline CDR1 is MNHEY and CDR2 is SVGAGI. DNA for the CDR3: TGTGCCAGCAGTTACAGGAGGGGTAACACAGATACGCAGTATTTT. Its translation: CASSYRRGNTDTQYF.

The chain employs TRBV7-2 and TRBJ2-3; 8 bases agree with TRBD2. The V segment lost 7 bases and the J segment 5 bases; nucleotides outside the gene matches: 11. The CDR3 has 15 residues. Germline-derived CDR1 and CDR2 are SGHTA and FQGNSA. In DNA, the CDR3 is TGTGCCAGCAACTTGGGTCGGGGGGGCCGAGATACGCAGTATTTT. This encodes CASNLGRGGRDTQYF.

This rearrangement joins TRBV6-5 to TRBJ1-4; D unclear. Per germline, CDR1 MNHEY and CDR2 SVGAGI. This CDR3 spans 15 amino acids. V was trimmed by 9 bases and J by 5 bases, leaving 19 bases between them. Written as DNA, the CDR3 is TGTGCCAGACAAGGAGGGTTGGGATTCAATGAAAAACTGTTTTTT. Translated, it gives CARQGGLGFNEKLFF.

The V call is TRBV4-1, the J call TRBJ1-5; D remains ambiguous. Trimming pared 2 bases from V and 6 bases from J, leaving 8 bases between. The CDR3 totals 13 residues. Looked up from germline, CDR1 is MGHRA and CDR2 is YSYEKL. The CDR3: CASSQPGFQPQHF. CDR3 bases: TGCGCCAGCAGCCAACCGGGATTTCAGCCCCAGCATTTT.

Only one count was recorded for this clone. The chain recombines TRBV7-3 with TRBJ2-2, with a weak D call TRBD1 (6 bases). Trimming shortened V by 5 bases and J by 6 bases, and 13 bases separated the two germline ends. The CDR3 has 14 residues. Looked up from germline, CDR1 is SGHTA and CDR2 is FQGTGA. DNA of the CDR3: TGTGCCAGCAGCATACAGGGAATCCCCGGGGAGCTGTTTTTT. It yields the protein CASSIQGIPGELFF.

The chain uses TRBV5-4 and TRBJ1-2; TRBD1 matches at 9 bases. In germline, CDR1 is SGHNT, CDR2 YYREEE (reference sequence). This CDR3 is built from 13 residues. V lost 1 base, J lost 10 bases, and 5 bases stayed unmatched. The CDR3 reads CASSLWGDRVYTF. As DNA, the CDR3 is TGTGCCAGCAGCTTGTGGGGGGACAGGGTCTACACCTTC.

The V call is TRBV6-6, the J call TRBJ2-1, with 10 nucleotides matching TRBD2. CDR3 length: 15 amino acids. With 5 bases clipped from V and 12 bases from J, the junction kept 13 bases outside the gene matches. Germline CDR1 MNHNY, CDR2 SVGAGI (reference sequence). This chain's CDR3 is CASSDGGLAGDRQFF. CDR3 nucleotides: TGTGCCAGCAGTGACGGCGGGCTAGCGGGAGACCGGCAGTTCTTC.